The T cell receptor beta chain described here comes from a study of blood T cell repertoires in COVID-19. Study details: Sites in the United States, Italy and Spain provided acute and convalescent COVID-19 samples. T cells, B-cell-depleted T cells, or PBMCs supplied cDNA or gDNA.

Authors' data handling: Scientists estimated how many nucleated cells there were by amplifying reference gene primers. The data were produced by immunoSEQ multiplex PCR, yet TCRdb's version contains in-frame clones alone and is incomplete. V, J and clone size reflect that table, while D and trimming were determined from the DNA. The sample lists 250,000 to 350,000 clones, about four fifths occurring once. The CDR3 is 16 residues long. The V gene's germline CDR1 is SGHTA and CDR2 FQGTGA. Trimming removed 2 bases at V and 2 bases at J, with 10 bases between. This chain uses TRBV7-3 with TRBJ2-6; D is possibly TRBD1 (6 bases). The clonotype originates from a human donor with COVID-19, enrolled during active disease. The donor label of this sample is uncertain. Source material: peripheral blood. The DNA for the CDR3 is TGTGCCAGCAGCTTAGCAGGGGACGCTGGGGCCAACGTCCTGACTTTC. This gives the protein CASSLAGDAGANVLTF.